The text below deals with one T cell receptor beta chain. The sample originates from a study of PD-1 blockade in mismatch repair-deficient tumors. Data came from immunoSEQ multiplex PCR; TCRdb stores just in-frame clones and leaves some out. The table has fewer than 60,000 clones, 77% seen once; the top ten hold roughly 3.3%. The V end lost 0 bases, the J end lost 8 bases, and 13 bases lay between the germline ends. The CDR3 sequence is 14 residues long. The germline CDR1 and CDR2 sequences are SGHDN and FVKESK. Sequences were derived from PBMCs, sampled before pembrolizumab treatment. The V gene is TRBV14, the J gene TRBJ1-2; possibly TRBD1 for D (6 bases). This sequence originates from an adult with mismatch repair-deficient cancer. The CDR3 DNA follows: TGTGCCAGCAGCCAAGAAGACAGGATTGGCGGCTACACCTTC. It yields the protein CASSQEDRIGGYTF. The complete variable domain, with remaining parts taken from reference TRBV14 and TRBJ1-2, reads EAGVTQFPSHSVIEKGQTVTLRCDPISGHDNLYWYRRVMGKEIKFLLHFVKESKQDESGMPNNRFLAERTGGTYSTLKVQPAELEDSGVYFCASSQEDRIGGYTFGSGTRLTVV.